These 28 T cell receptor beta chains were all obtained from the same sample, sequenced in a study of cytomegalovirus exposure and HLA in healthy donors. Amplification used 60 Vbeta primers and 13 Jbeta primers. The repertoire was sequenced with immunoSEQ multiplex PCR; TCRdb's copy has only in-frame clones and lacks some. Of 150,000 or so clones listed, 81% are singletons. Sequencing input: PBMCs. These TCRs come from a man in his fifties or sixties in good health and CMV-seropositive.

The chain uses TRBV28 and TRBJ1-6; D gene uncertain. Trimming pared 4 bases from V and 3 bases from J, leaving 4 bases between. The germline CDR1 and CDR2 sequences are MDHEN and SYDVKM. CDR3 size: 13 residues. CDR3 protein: CASSSFYNSPLHF. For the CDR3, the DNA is TGTGCCAGCAGTTCGTTCTATAATTCACCCCTCCACTTT.

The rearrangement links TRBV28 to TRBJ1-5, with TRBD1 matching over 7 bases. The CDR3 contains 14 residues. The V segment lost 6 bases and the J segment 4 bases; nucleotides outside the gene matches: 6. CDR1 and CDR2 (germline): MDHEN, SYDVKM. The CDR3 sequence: CASSTGVRNQPQHF. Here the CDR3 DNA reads TGTGCCAGCAGCACAGGGGTGCGGAATCAGCCCCAGCATTTT.

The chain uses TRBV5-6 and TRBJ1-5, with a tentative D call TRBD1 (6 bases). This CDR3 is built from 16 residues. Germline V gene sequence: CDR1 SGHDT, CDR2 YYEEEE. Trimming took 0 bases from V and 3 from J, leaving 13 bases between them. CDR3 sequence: CASSLARGVLNQPQHF. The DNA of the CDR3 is TGTGCCAGCAGCTTGGCCAGGGGCGTCCTCAATCAGCCCCAGCATTTT.

As DNA, the CDR3 is TGCGCCAGCAGCTTGGGGGCAGGGATCCTCCGCAATGAGCAGTTCTTC. Translating it yields CASSLGAGILRNEQFF. This chain links TRBV5-1 with TRBJ2-1, with TRBD1 as a possible D gene (5 bases). Trimming took 0 bases from V and 6 from J, leaving 16 bases between them. The germline V gene has CDR1 SGHRS and CDR2 YFSETQ. The CDR3 has 16 amino acids.

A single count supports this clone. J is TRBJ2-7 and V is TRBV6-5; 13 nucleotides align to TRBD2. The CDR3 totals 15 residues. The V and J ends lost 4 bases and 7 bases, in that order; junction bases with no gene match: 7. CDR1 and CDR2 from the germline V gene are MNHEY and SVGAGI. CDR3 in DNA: TGTGCCAGCAGTTCGGGGACTAGCGGGACCTTAGAGCAGTACTTC. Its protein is CASSSGTSGTLEQYF.

This CDR3 reads CASSQDRRDSLGYNEQFF. CDR3 in DNA: TGTGCCAGCAGCCAAGATCGCCGGGACTCTCTGGGGTACAATGAGCAGTTCTTC. This rearrangement joins TRBV4-2 to TRBJ2-1; a possible D gene is TRBD2 (6 bases). V was pared by 0 bases and J by 4 bases, with 19 bases between. Germline CDR1 LGHNA, CDR2 YNFKEQ. The CDR3 spans 18 residues.

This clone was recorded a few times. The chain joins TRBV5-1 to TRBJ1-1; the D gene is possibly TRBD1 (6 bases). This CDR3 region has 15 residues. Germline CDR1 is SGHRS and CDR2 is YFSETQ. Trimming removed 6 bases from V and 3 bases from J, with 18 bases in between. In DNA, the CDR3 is TGCGCCAGCACCGGAGGGGGGGGGATAGACACTGAAGCTTTCTTT. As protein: CASTGGGGIDTEAFF.

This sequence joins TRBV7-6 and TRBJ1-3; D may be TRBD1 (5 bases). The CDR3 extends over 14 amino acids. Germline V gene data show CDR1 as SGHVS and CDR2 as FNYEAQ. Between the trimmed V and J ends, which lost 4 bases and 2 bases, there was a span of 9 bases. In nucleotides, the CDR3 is TGTGCCAGCAGCTCCCCAGGGACTGGAAACACCATATATTTT. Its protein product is CASSSPGTGNTIYF. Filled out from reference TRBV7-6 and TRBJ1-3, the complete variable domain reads GAGVSQSPRYKVTKRGQDVALRCDPISGHVSLYWYRQALGQGPEFLTYFNYEAQQDKSGLPNDRFSAERPEGSISTLTIQRTEQRDSAMYRCASSSPGTGNTIYFGEGSWLTVV.

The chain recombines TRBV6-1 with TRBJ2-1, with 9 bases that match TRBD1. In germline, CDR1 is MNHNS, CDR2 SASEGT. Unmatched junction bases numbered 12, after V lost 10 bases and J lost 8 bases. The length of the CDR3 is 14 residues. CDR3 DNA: TGTGCCACGTCCGGGACAGGGAGGTTGGATGAGCAGTTCTTC. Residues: CATSGTGRLDEQFF.

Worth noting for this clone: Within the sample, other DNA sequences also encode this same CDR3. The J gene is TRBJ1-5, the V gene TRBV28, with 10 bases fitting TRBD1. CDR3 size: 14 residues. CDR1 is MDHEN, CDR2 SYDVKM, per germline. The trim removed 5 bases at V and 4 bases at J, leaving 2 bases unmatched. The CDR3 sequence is CASSGGQGNQPQHF. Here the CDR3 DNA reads TGTGCCAGCAGTGGGGGACAGGGGAATCAGCCCCAGCATTTT.

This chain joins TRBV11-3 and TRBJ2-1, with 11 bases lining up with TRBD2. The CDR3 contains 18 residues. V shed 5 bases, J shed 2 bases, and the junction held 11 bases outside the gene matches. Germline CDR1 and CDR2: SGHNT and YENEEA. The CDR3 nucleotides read TGTGCCAGCAGCCGTTATCTAGCGGGGGGCTCCACCTACAATGAGCAGTTCTTC. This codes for CASSRYLAGGSTYNEQFF.

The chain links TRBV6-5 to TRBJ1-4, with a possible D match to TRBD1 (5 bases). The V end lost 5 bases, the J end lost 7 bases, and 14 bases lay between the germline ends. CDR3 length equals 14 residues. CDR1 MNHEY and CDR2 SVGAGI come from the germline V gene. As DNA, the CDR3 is TGTGCCAGCAGTCTTGCTATTCAGGGTGAAAAACTGTTTTTT. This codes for CASSLAIQGEKLFF.

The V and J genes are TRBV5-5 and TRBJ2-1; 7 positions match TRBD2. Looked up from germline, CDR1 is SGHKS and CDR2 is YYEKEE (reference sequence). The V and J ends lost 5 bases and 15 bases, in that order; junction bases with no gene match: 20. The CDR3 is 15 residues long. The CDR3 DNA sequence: TGTGCCAGCAGTTCACTAGCGCACAGTACAATGAGCCTGTTCTTC. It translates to CASSSLAHSTMSLFF.

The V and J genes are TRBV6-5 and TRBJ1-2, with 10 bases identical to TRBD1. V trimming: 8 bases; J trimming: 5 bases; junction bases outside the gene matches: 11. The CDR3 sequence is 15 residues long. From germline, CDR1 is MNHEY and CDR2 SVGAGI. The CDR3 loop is CASRRPTGGGYGYTF. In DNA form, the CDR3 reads TGTGCCAGCCGCCGACCGACAGGGGGCGGGTATGGCTACACCTTC.

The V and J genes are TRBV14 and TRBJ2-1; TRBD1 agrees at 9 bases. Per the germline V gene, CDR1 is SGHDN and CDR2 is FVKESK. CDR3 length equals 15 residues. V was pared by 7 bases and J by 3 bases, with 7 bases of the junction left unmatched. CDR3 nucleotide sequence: TGTGCCAGCAACGAACAGGGGGCCGGCTACAATGAGCAGTTCTTC. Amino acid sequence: CASNEQGAGYNEQFF.

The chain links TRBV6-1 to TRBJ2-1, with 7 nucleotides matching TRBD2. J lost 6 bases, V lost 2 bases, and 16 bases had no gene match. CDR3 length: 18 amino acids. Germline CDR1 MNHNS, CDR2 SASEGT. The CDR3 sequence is CASSERAPAGPPVNEQFF. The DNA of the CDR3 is TGTGCCAGCAGTGAAAGGGCGCCAGCGGGACCCCCCGTCAATGAGCAGTTCTTC.

The CDR3 spells CASNQQGASYEQYF. DNA of the CDR3: TGTGCCAGCAACCAACAGGGGGCCTCCTACGAGCAGTACTTC. V is TRBV11-2 and J is TRBJ2-7; 9 bases are shared with TRBD1. Per the germline V gene, CDR1 is SGHAT and CDR2 is FQNNGV. Germline trimming cut 7 bases from V and 0 bases from J; bases unmatched to any gene: 4. The CDR3 is 14 residues long.

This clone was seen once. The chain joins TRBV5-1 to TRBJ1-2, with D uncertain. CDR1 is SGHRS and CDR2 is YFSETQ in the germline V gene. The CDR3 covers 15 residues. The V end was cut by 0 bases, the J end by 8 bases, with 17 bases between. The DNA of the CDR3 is TGCGCCAGCAGCTTGGTTGCACGCTCTCACAGCGGCTACACCTTC. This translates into CASSLVARSHSGYTF.

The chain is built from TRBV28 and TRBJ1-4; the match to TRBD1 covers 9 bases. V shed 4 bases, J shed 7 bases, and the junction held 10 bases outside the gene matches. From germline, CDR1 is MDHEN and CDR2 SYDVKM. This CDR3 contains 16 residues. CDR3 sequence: CASSSTGGSGGEKLFF. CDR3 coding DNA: TGTGCCAGCAGTTCGACAGGGGGGAGTGGGGGTGAAAAACTGTTTTTT.

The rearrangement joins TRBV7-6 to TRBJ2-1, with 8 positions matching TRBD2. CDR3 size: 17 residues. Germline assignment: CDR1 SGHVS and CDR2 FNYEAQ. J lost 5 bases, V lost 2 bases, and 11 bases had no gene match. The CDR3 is CASSLSWGLVQDNEQFF. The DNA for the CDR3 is TGTGCCAGCAGCTTATCCTGGGGACTAGTACAAGACAATGAGCAGTTCTTC.

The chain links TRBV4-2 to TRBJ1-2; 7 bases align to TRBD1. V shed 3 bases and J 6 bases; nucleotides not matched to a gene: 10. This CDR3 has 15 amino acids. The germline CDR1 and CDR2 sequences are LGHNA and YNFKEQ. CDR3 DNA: TGTGCCAGCAGCCAGGGCAGGGGGAATCAGCATGGCTACACCTTC. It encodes CASSQGRGNQHGYTF.

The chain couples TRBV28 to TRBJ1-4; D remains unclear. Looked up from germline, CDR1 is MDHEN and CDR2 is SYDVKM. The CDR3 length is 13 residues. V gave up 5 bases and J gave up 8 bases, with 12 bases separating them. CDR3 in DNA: TGTGCCAGCAGTCTCCCGGGAGGAGAAAAACTGTTTTTT. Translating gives CASSLPGGEKLFF.

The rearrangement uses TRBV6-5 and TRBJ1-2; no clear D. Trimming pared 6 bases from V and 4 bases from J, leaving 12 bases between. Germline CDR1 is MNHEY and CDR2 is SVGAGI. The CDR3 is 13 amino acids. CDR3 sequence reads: CASSHREFYGYTF. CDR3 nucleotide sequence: TGTGCCAGCAGCCACCGGGAGTTCTATGGCTACACCTTC.

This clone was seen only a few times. Written as DNA, the CDR3 is TGTGCCAGTAGTATAGATTTAAGGGGGCGTACTGAAGCTTTCTTT. Its translation is CASSIDLRGRTEAFF. The chain combines TRBV19 with TRBJ1-1; 7 bases map to TRBD1. This CDR3 is 15 amino acids long. The ends lost 0 bases at V and 5 bases at J; junction bases unmatched: 6. Germline CDR1 reads LNHDA; CDR2 reads SQIVND (reference sequence).

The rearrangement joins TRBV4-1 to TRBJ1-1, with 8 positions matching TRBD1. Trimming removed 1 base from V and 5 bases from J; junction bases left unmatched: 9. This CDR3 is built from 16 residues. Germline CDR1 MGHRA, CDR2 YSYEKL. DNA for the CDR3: TGCGCCAGCAGCCAAGGCCAGGGGGCAAGGGGTACTGAAGCTTTCTTT. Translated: CASSQGQGARGTEAFF.

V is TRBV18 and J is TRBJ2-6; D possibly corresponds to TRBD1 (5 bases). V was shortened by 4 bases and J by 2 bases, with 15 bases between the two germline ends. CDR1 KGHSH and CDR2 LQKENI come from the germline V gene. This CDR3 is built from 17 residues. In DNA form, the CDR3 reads TGTGCCAGCTCACTGGGGCAGGGCATGGCTGGGGCCAACGTCCTGACTTTC. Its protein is CASSLGQGMAGANVLTF.

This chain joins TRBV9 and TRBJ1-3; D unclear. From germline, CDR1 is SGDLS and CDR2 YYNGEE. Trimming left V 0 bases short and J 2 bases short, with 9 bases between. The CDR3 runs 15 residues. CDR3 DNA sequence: TGTGCCAGCAGCGTAGATGAGGCCGCTGGAAACACCATATATTTT. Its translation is CASSVDEAAGNTIYF.

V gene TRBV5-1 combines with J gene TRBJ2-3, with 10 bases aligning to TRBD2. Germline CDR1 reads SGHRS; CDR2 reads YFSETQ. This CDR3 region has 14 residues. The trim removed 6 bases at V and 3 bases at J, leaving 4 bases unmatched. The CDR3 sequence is CASTSGGATDTQYF. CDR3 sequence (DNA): TGCGCCAGCACCAGCGGGGGGGCAACAGATACGCAGTATTTT.